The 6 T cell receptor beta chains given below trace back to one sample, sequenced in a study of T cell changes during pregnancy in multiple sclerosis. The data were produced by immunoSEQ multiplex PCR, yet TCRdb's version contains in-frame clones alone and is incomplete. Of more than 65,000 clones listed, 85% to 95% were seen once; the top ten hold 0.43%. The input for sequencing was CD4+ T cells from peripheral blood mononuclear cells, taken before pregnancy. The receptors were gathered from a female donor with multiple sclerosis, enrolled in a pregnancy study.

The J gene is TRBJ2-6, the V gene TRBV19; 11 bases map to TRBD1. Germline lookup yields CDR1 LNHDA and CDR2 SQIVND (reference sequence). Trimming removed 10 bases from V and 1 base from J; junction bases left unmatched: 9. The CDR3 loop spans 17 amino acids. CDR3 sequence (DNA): TGTGCCACCTCCCCGGGACAGGGGGTTTCTGGGGCCAACGTCCTGACTTTC. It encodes CATSPGQGVSGANVLTF.

DNA for the CDR3: TGTGCCAGCAGTTCAGTGGACAGGGGTCACTATGGCTACACCTTC. This encodes CASSSVDRGHYGYTF. The V gene is TRBV6-6, the J gene TRBJ1-2; 9 nucleotides match TRBD1. The CDR3 runs 15 residues. Germline values: CDR1 MNHNY, CDR2 SVGAGI (reference sequence). Trimming cost V 4 bases and J 3 bases; bases outside gene matches: 6.

The CDR3 bases are TGTGCCAGCAGTGCCTGGACAGGGGGCTCGAGTCAGCCCCAGCATTTT. Its translation: CASSAWTGGSSQPQHF. This chain links TRBV27 with TRBJ1-5; 11 nucleotides agree with TRBD1. Germline V lookup: CDR1 MNHEY, CDR2 SMNVEV (reference sequence). With V trimmed by 5 bases and J by 6 bases, 9 bases remained unmatched. The CDR3 is 16 amino acids.

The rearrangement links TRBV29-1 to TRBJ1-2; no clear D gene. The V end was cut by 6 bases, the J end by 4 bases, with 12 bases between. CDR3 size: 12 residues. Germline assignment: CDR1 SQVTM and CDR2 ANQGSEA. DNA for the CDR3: TGCAGCGTCCAAAACAGCCCCTATGGCTACACCTTC. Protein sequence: CSVQNSPYGYTF.

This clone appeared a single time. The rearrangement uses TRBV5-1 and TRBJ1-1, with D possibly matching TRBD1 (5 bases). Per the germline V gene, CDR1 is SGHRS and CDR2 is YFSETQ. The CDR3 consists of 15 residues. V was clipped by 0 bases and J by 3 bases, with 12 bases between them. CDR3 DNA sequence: TGCGCCAGCAGCTTGGGGGGGGTAGGGGACACTGAAGCTTTCTTT. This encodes CASSLGGVGDTEAFF.

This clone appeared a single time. The DNA of the CDR3 is TGTGCCAGCAGCGTAGTGGCAGGGCGGGGCTACACCTTC. Translated, it gives CASSVVAGRGYTF. V gene TRBV9 combines with J gene TRBJ1-2; D possibly corresponds to TRBD1 (5 bases). The CDR3 totals 13 residues. The germline V and J ends were trimmed by 0 bases and 8 bases, with 11 bases remaining between them. CDR1 is SGDLS and CDR2 is YYNGEE in the germline V gene.